This paragraph reports one T cell receptor (beta chain). The sample is drawn from a study of CD8 T cells in Susac syndrome. Sequencing of TCR beta drew on CD8+ and CD4+ T cells from blood. When the RNA was reverse transcribed, random hexamers were used with an input of about 0.5 to 1 ug. Amplification of TCR beta CDR3 was carried out by immunoSEQ multiplex PCR, which covered 54 Vbeta and 13 Jbeta segments. TCRdb analysed the immunoSEQ multiplex PCR reads with MiXCR anew, one entry per CDR3 protein. The sample yields approximately 90,000 distinct CDR3 sequences, 85% to 95% seen once. Sequenced input: CD8+ T cells from PBMCs. The sequence was collected from a human donor in good health.

CDR3 protein: CASSLMGGGEQFF. CDR3 coding DNA: TGTGCCAGCAGTCTCATGGGAGGCGGTGAGCAGTTCTTC. The chain uses TRBV9 and TRBJ2-1, with a weak D call TRBD2 (6 bases). The CDR3 totals 13 residues. Trimming took 5 bases from V and 9 from J, leaving 15 bases between them. Germline loops: CDR1 SGDLS, CDR2 YYNGEE.